This TCR beta chain stems from a study of cytomegalovirus exposure and HLA in healthy donors. Findings and limits, study-wide: The authors assumed roughly uniform sequencing depth across donors for presence/absence analyses. Accurate predictions that matched the HLA-A and HLA-B alleles of most subjects were reportedly made from TCR beta sequences. It was likely that a cluster of highly shared sequence variants was a sequencing artifact.

A remark on this clone: Its target is not known.

V lost 4 bases and J lost 4, with 13 bases in between. The CDR3 length is 13 residues. Per germline, CDR1 SQVTM and CDR2 ANQGSEA. Researchers ran the PCR with 60 Vbeta and 13 Jbeta primers. Source study methods: It was a later analysis that counted some 80 million unique TCR beta chains, of which roughly 11 million were shared. Using immunoSEQ multiplex PCR, the repertoire was profiled, and TCRdb retains in-frame clones only, with some absent. V and J calls and clone size are copied from that table; D and trimming were computed from the DNA. This table has approximately 78,000 clones, 65% to 85% appearing once.

V is TRBV29-1 and J is TRBJ2-5; D perhaps matches TRBD2 (6 bases). This TCR came from a woman aged 45-59 years in good health and CMV-seronegative. What was sequenced was PBMCs. CDR3 region: CSVGLTSSETQYF. The DNA of the CDR3 is TGCAGCGTTGGGCTGACTAGTTCAGAGACCCAGTACTTC.